The clone carrying this T cell receptor (beta chain) was seen a handful of times. Its target is not known. Germline loops: CDR1 MNHEY, CDR2 SVGEGT. This CDR3 comprises 18 residues. Trimming stripped 1 base from V and 4 bases from J, with 20 bases between. The sample comes from a study of post-analysis software for immune sequencing data. At the level of the study: Both relapsing-remitting and secondary progressive multiple sclerosis featured among the disease courses, as did progressive-relapsing multiple sclerosis.

Study-wide results and limits: F measure clustering grouped samples strongly by preparation batch. TRBV5-6, TRBV5-1 and TRBV20-1 belonged to a set of about five TRBV segments that were more frequent in patients than controls. Multiple sclerosis was associated with a significant reduction in normalized Chao1 diversity relative to controls.

Unique molecular identifiers featured in each of the TCR beta cDNA libraries. When roughly 1 to 10 million T cells were used, they gave approximately 530,000 cDNA molecules. TCRdb called the PCR reads again in MiXCR, with one record for every CDR3 protein. The sample holds more than 450,000 distinct CDR3 sequences, roughly 45% seen once. Sequencing was done on a sample of blood. The TCR was taken from a girl aged 10 to 17 with multiple sclerosis. This rearrangement joins TRBV6-2 or TRBV6-3 to TRBJ2-1, with D tentatively TRBD1 or TRBD2 (6 bases each). The CDR3 region is CASSYLSGGRRTYNEQFF. The DNA for the CDR3 is TGTGCCAGCAGTTACTTGTCTGGGGGGCGCCGGACTTACAATGAGCAGTTCTTC.